Listed below are T cell receptor beta chains from one sample, sequenced in a study of glioma-infiltrating T cells after dendritic cell vaccination. The assay was immunoSEQ multiplex PCR, and TCRdb's table has in-frame clones only and misses some. The sample has about 99,000 clones, roughly 79% seen once; the top ten hold about an eighth. The sample was blood, taken before dendritic cell vaccination. These receptors came from a human donor with glioblastoma. Both conserved end residues are part of each CDR3. The order of the fields is CDR3 protein, CDR3 DNA, D gene, V gene, clone size, J gene. A D gene is named only where the DNA matches it firmly. Rows may omit the clone size; those that give it use once, few, many or a size class.

CDR3 protein: CASSTGSGFQPQHF
CDR3 DNA: TGTGCCAGCAGTACCGGTAGCGGTTTTCAGCCCCAGCATTTT
D gene: NA
V gene: TRBV11-2
clone size: few
J gene: TRBJ1-5

CDR3 protein: CASSRDLQWTSAKETQYF
CDR3 DNA: TGTGCCAGCTCCCGAGACTTGCAATGGACTAGCGCGAAAGAGACCCAGTACTTC
D gene: TRBD2
V gene: TRBV18
clone size: NA
J gene: TRBJ2-5

CDR3 protein: CASSPGTGDEKLFF
CDR3 DNA: TGTGCCAGCAGCCCTGGGACAGGCGATGAAAAACTGTTTTTT
D gene: TRBD1
V gene: TRBV5-4
clone size: NA
J gene: TRBJ1-4

CDR3 protein: CASRPDRAVETQYF
CDR3 DNA: TGTGCCAGCAGACCGGACAGGGCTGTGGAGACCCAGTACTTC
D gene: TRBD1
V gene: TRBV2
clone size: NA
J gene: TRBJ2-5

CDR3 protein: CASSELYDPGAYNEQFF
CDR3 DNA: TGCGCCAGCAGTGAGTTGTATGATCCGGGGGCCTACAATGAGCAGTTCTTC
D gene: NA
V gene: TRBV10-1
clone size: once
J gene: TRBJ2-1

CDR3 protein: CASSLKGLAVIEQFF
CDR3 DNA: TGTGCCAGCAGCTTAAAGGGACTAGCGGTGATTGAGCAGTTCTTC
D gene: TRBD2
V gene: TRBV7-8
clone size: NA
J gene: TRBJ2-1

CDR3 protein: CASSLNFWVAGVHNEQFF
CDR3 DNA: TGTGCCAGCAGCTTAAATTTTTGGGTAGCGGGGGTGCACAATGAGCAGTTCTTC
D gene: TRBD2
V gene: TRBV7-2
clone size: NA
J gene: TRBJ2-1

CDR3 protein: CATTWTGSECEQYF
CDR3 DNA: TGTGCCACCACCTGGACAGGGTCGGAGTGCGAGCAGTACTTC
D gene: TRBD1
V gene: TRBV19
clone size: NA
J gene: TRBJ2-7

CDR3 protein: CASSQRSGGSTDTQYF
CDR3 DNA: TGCGCCAGCAGCCAACGTAGCGGGGGGTCAACAGATACGCAGTATTTT
D gene: TRBD2
V gene: TRBV4-3
clone size: NA
J gene: TRBJ2-3

CDR3 protein: CASSPEIDGGYTF
CDR3 DNA: TGTGCCAGCAGCCCGGAGATTGATGGTGGCTACACCTTC
D gene: NA
V gene: TRBV5-4
clone size: NA
J gene: TRBJ1-2

CDR3 protein: CASTETRVWELFF
CDR3 DNA: TGCGCCAGCACTGAGACTAGGGTGTGGGAGCTGTTTTTT
D gene: NA
V gene: TRBV10-1
clone size: NA
J gene: TRBJ2-2

CDR3 protein: CASGPSPTGWETQYF
CDR3 DNA: TGTGCTAGTGGCCCCTCCCCGACAGGGTGGGAGACCCAGTACTTC
D gene: TRBD1
V gene: TRBV12-5
clone size: NA
J gene: TRBJ2-5

CDR3 protein: CASSRDSRTDTQYF
CDR3 DNA: TGTGCCAGCAGCCGGGACTCCCGCACAGATACGCAGTATTTT
D gene: NA
V gene: TRBV7-2
clone size: few
J gene: TRBJ2-3

CDR3 protein: CATSKGTSAATQYF
CDR3 DNA: TGTGCCACCAGCAAAGGGACTAGCGCGGCGACCCAGTACTTC
D gene: TRBD2
V gene: TRBV15
clone size: few
J gene: TRBJ2-5

CDR3 protein: CASSAAGAGLQKLFF
CDR3 DNA: TGTGCCAGCAGTGCAGCGGGTGCAGGGTTGCAAAAACTGTTTTTT
D gene: NA
V gene: TRBV7-9
clone size: few
J gene: TRBJ1-4

CDR3 protein: CASSPPSGAAGNEQFF
CDR3 DNA: TGTGCCAGCTCACCACCTAGCGGGGCGGCGGGCAATGAGCAGTTCTTC
D gene: TRBD2
V gene: TRBV18
clone size: NA
J gene: TRBJ2-1